Listed here are 7 T cell receptor beta chains from one sample, sequenced in a study of beta chain features in type 1 diabetes. Their antigen targets remain unknown. Reverse transcription of all isolated RNA meant that expressed TCRB transcripts were sequenced. The repertoire was sequenced with immunoSEQ multiplex PCR; TCRdb's copy has only in-frame clones and lacks some. The sample contains 200,000 to 250,000 clones, approximately 16% of which appear only once. Study-wide results and limits: The study found moderately but significantly shorter TCRB CDR3s in all four CD4+ subsets of Type 1 diabetes patients.

Sequenced material: naive CD4+ T cells from blood. These receptors were taken from a man aged 30-40 years with type 1 diabetes.

The chain recombines TRBV27 with TRBJ2-7; D is unclear. Germline V gives CDR1 MNHEY, CDR2 SMNVEV (reference sequence). Trimming stripped 5 bases from V and 7 bases from J, with 12 bases between. The CDR3 is 12 amino acids. The CDR3: CASSPPWGEQYF. The CDR3 DNA reads as TGTGCCAGCAGTCCCCCATGGGGTGAGCAGTACTTC.

This clone was detected only a few times. This chain links TRBV29-1 with TRBJ2-2; no firm D call. The CDR3 runs 11 residues. Germline values: CDR1 SQVTM, CDR2 ANQGSEA. Trimming cost V 3 bases and J 7 bases, with 6 bases left between them. CDR3 nucleotide sequence: TGCAGCGTTGATACAGTCGGGGAGCTGTTTTTT. It specifies CSVDTVGELFF.

Notes on this clone: A read error may produce the germline difference seen at one junction end. The chain has TRBV27 and TRBJ2-5, with D perhaps TRBD2 (5 bases). CDR1 is MNHEY, CDR2 SMNVEV, per germline (reference sequence). This CDR3 has 12 amino acids. CDR3 DNA: TGTGCCAGCAGTTTCCTTGCCGGGGTAAGGAACTTC. This codes for CASSFLAGVRNF.

As DNA, the CDR3 is TGCAGCGTAGCAGGGGTGAACGAGCAGTACTTC. Translation gives CSVAGVNEQYF. V usage is TRBV29-1 and J usage is TRBJ2-7; possible D gene TRBD1, 6 bases. V lost 6 bases and J lost 5, with 11 bases in between. Germline V gives CDR1 SQVTM, CDR2 ANQGSEA. CDR3 length equals 11 residues.

In its sample, this clone was seen a few times. Different DNA sequences within this sample yield the same CDR3. The CDR3 here is CASSLATSDTQYF. Here the CDR3 DNA reads TGTGCCAGCAGCTTAGCGACTTCAGATACGCAGTATTTT. The chain joins TRBV7-9 to TRBJ2-3; D is uncertain. Germline lookup yields CDR1 SEHNR and CDR2 FQNEAQ (reference sequence). The CDR3 sequence is 13 residues long. The V end was cut by 0 bases, the J end by 4 bases, with 5 bases between.

There are a few counts of this clone. This rearrangement joins TRBV29-1 to TRBJ1-2, with 7 nucleotides matching TRBD1. This CDR3 region has 13 residues. Germline values: CDR1 SQVTM, CDR2 ANQGSEA. J was trimmed by 1 base and V by 5 bases; bases with no gene match: 4. The CDR3 loop is CSVSTGLNYGYTF. In nucleotides, the CDR3 is TGCAGCGTTTCGACAGGGCTTAACTATGGCTACACCTTC.

This clone appeared a few times. The V call is TRBV29-1, the J call TRBJ2-4; D unresolved. Germline lookup yields CDR1 SQVTM and CDR2 ANQGSEA. Trimming pared 1 base from V and 4 bases from J, leaving 11 bases between. The CDR3 has 14 residues. CDR3 sequence reads: CSVEVPGLKNIQYF. DNA of the CDR3: TGCAGCGTTGAAGTTCCGGGTTTGAAAAACATTCAGTACTTC. Drawing the rest from reference TRBV29-1 and TRBJ2-4, the complete variable domain is SAVISQKPSRDICQRGTSLTIQCQVDSQVTMMFWYRQQPGQSLTLIATANQGSEATYESGFVIDKFPISRPNLTFSTLTVSNMSPEDSSIYLCSVEVPGLKNIQYFGAGTRLSVL.